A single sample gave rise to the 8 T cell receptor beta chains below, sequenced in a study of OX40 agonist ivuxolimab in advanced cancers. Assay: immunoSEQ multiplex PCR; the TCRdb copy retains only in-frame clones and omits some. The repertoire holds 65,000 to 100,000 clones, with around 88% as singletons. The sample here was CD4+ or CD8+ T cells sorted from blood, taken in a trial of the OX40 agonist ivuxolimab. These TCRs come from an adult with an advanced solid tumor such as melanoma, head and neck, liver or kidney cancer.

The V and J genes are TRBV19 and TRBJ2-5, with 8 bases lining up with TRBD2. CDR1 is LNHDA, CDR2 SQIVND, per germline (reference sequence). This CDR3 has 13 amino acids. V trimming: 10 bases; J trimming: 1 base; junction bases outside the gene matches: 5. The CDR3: CATATSGQETQYF. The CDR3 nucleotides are TGTGCCACCGCTACTAGCGGCCAAGAGACCCAGTACTTC. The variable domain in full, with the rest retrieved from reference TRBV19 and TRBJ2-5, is DGGITQSPKYLFRKEGQNVTLSCEQNLNHDAMYWYRQDPGQGLRLIYYSQIVNDFQKGDIAEGYSVSREKKESFPLTVTSAQKNPTAFYLCATATSGQETQYFGPGTRLLVL.

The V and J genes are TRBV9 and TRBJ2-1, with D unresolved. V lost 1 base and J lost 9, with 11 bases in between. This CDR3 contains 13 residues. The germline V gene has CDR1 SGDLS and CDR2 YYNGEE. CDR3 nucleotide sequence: TGTGCCAGCAGCGTAACCAATAGGGTTGAGCAGTTCTTC. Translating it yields CASSVTNRVEQFF.

DNA of the CDR3: TGTGCCACCTCCACTAAGAGGCACTCCTACGAGCAGTACTTC. Translation: CATSTKRHSYEQYF. The chain links TRBV10-3 to TRBJ2-7; D not resolved. Per the germline V gene, CDR1 is ENHRY and CDR2 is SYGVKD. This CDR3 is 14 amino acids long. Trimming removed 10 bases from V and 0 bases from J, with 16 bases in between.

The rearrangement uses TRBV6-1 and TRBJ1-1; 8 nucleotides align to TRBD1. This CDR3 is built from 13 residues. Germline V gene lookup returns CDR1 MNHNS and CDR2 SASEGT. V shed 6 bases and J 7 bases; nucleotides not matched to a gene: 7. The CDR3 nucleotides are TGTGCCAGCAGAGTCAGGGGGCCGGGTGAAGCTTTCTTT. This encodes CASRVRGPGEAFF.

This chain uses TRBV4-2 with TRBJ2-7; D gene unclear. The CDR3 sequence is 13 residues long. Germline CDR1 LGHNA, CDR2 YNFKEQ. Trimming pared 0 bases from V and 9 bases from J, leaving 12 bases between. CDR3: CASSQEARPGQYF. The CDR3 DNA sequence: TGTGCCAGCAGCCAAGAGGCGAGACCTGGGCAGTACTTC.

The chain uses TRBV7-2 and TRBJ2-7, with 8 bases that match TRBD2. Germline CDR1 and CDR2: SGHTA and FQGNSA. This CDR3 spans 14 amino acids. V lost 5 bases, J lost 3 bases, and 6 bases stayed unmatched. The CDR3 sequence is CASSGSGIFYEQYF. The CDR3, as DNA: TGTGCCAGCAGCGGTAGCGGGATTTTCTACGAGCAGTACTTC.

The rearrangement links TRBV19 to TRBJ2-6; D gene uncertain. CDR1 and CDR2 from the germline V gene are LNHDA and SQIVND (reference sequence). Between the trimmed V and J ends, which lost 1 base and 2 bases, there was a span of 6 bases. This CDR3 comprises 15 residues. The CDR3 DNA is TGTGCCAGTAGTATAGGAGAAGCTGGGGCCAACGTCCTGACTTTC. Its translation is CASSIGEAGANVLTF.

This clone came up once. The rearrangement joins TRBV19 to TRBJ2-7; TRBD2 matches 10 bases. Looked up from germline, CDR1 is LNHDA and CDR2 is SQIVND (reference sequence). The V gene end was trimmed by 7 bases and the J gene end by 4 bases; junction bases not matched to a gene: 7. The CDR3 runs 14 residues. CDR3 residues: CASMLSSGSYEQYF. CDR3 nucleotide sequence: TGTGCCAGTATGTTGTCTAGCGGGAGTTACGAGCAGTACTTC.